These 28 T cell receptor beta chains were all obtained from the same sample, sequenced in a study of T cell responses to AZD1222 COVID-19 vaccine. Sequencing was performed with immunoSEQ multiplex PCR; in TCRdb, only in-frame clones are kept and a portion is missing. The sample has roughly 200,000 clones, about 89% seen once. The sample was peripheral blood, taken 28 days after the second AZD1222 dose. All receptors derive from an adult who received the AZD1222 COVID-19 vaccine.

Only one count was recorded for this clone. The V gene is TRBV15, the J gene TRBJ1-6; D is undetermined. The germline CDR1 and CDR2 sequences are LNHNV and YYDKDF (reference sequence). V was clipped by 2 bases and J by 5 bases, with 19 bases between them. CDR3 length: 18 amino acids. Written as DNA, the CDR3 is TGTGCCACCAGCAGACACTTTCCCTCCGGCCTTAATAATTCACCCCTCCACTTT. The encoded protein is CATSRHFPSGLNNSPLHF.

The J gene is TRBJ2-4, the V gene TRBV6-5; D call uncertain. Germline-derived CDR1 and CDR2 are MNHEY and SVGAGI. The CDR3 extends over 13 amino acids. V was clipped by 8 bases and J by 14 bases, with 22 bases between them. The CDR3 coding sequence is TGTGCCAGCCCCCTTTCGGTGCCTCCCCGAGAGTACTTC. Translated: CASPLSVPPREYF.

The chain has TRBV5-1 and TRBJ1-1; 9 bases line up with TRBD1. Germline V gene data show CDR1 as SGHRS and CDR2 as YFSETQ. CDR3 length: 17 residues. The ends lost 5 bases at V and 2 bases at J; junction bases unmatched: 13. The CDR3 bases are TGCGCCAGCAGTCGGACCTATTCACAGGGGGCAAACACTGAAGCTTTCTTT. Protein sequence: CASSRTYSQGANTEAFF.

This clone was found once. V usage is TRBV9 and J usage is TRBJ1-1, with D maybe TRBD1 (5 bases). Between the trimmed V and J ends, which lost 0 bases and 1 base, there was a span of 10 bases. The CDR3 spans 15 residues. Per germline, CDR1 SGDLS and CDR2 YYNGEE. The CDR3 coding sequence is TGTGCCAGCAGCGTAGACCCAGGGACGAACACTGAAGCTTTCTTT. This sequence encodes CASSVDPGTNTEAFF.

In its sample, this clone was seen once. CDR3 region: CASSKEVGGYEQYF. The CDR3 DNA follows: TGTGCCAGCAGCAAAGAAGTTGGAGGCTACGAGCAGTACTTC. The J gene is TRBJ2-7, the V gene TRBV21-1; the listed D gene, TRBD2, was not tested against the DNA. TRBV21-1 has pseudogene status. The CDR3 totals 14 residues.

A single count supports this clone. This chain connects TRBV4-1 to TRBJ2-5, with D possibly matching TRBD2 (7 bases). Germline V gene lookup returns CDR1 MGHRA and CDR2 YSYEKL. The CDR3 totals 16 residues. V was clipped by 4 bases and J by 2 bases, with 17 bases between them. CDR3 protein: CASSLRQGRAQETQYF. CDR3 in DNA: TGCGCCAGCAGCCTGAGGCAGGGGAGGGCTCAAGAGACCCAGTACTTC.

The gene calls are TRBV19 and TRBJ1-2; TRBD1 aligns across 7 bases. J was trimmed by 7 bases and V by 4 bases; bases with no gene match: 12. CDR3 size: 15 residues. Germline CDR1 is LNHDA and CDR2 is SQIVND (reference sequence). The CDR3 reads CASSTNPTGRPGYTF. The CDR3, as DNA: TGTGCCAGTAGTACCAACCCGACAGGGAGGCCTGGCTACACCTTC.

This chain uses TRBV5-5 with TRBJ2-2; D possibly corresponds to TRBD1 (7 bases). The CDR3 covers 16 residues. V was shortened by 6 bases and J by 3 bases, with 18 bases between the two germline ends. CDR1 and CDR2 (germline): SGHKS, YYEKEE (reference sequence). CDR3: CASTTRTRGDTGELFF. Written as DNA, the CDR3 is TGTGCCAGCACCACGAGGACCAGGGGGGACACCGGGGAGCTGTTTTTT.

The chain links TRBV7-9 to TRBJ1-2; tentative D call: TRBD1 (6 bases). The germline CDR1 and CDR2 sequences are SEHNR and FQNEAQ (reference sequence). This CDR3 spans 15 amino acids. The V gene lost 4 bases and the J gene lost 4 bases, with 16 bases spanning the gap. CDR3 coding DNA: TGTGCCAGCAGCTCCGTACAGGGAACGTCCTATGGCTACACCTTC. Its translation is CASSSVQGTSYGYTF.

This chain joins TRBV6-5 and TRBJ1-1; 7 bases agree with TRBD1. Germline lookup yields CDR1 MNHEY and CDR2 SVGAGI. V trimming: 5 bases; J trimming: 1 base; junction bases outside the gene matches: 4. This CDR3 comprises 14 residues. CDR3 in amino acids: CASSKQGSNTEAFF. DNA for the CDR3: TGTGCCAGCAGTAAACAGGGGTCGAACACTGAAGCTTTCTTT.

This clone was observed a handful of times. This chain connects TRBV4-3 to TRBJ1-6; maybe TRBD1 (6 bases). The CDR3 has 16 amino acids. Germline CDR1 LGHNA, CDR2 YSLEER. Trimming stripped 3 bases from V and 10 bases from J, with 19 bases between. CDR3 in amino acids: CASSQGTTGSRSPLHF. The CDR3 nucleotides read TGCGCCAGCAGCCAGGGTACGACAGGTAGTAGGTCACCCCTCCACTTT.

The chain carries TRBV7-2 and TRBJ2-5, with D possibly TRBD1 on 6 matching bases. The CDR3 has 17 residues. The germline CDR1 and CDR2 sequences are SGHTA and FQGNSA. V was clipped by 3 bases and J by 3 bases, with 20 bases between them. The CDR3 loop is CASSFAPTGFGEETQYF. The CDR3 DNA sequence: TGTGCCAGCAGCTTCGCTCCTACAGGGTTTGGAGAAGAGACCCAGTACTTC.

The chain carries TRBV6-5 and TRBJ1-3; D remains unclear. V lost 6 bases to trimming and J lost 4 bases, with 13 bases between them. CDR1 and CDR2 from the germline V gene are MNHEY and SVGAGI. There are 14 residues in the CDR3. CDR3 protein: CASRDLGKGNTIYF. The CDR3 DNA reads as TGTGCCAGCAGGGACCTAGGGAAGGGAAACACCATATATTTT.

CDR3 sequence reads: CASSATIGVRNTEAFF. CDR3 in DNA: TGTGCCAGCAGTGCCACCATAGGGGTCCGGAACACTGAAGCTTTCTTT. The V call is TRBV28, the J call TRBJ1-1; D possibly corresponds to TRBD1 (5 bases). Trimming took off 5 bases at V and 1 base at J, with 17 bases between the two ends. CDR3 length: 16 amino acids. Germline V lookup: CDR1 MDHEN, CDR2 SYDVKM.

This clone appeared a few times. The CDR3 sequence is CASSQVPTSYEQYF. The CDR3 DNA is TGCGCCAGCAGCCAAGTACCAACCTCCTACGAGCAGTACTTC. The V gene is TRBV4-1, the J gene TRBJ2-7; D remains ambiguous. Germline-derived CDR1 and CDR2 are MGHRA and YSYEKL. CDR3 size: 14 residues. V lost 1 base to trimming and J lost 0 bases, with 7 bases between them.

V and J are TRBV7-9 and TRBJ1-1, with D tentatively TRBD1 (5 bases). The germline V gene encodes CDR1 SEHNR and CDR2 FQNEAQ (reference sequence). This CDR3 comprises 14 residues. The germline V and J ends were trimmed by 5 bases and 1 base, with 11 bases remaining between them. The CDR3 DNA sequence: TGTGCCAGCAGCCCTTACGGGGGGAACACTGAAGCTTTCTTT. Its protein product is CASSPYGGNTEAFF.

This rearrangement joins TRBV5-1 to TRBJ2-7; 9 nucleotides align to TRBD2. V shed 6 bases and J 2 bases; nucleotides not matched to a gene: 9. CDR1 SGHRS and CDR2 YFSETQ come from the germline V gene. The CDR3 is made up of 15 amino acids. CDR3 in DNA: TGCGCCAGCAAATTAGCCCTAGCGGGGCCCTACGAGCAGTACTTC. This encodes CASKLALAGPYEQYF.

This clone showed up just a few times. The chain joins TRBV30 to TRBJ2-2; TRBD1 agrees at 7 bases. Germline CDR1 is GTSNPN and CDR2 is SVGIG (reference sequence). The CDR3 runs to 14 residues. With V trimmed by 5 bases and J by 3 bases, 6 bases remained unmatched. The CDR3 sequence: CAWRRDSYTGELFF. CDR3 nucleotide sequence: TGTGCCTGGCGCCGGGACAGTTACACCGGGGAGCTGTTTTTT.

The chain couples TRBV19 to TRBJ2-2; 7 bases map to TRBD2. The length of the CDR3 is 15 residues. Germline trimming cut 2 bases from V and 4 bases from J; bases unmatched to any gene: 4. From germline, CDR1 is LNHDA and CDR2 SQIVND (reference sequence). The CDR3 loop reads CASSITGGRTGELFF. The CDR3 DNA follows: TGTGCCAGTAGTATAACGGGGGGTCGCACCGGGGAGCTGTTTTTT. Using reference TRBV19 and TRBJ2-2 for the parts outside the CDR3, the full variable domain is DGGITQSPKYLFRKEGQNVTLSCEQNLNHDAMYWYRQDPGQGLRLIYYSQIVNDFQKGDIAEGYSVSREKKESFPLTVTSAQKNPTAFYLCASSITGGRTGELFFGEGSRLTVL.

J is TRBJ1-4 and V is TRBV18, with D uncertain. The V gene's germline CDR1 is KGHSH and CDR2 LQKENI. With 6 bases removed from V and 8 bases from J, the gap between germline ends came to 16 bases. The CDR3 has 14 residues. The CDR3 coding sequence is TGTGCCAGCTCGCATAGAACGGGGAGAGAAAAACTGTTTTTT. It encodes CASSHRTGREKLFF.

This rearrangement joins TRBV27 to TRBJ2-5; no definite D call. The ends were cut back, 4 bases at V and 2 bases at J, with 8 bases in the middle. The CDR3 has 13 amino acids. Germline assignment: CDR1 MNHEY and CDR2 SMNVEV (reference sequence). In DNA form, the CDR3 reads TGTGCCAGCAGTTCAAGCCCTCAAGAGACCCAGTACTTC. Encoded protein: CASSSSPQETQYF.

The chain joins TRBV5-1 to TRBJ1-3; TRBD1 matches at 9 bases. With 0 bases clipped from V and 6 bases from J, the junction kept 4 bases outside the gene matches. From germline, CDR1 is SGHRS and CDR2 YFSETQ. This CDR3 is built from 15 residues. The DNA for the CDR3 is TGCGCCAGCAGCTTGGGGGACAGGGTGGAAAACACCATATATTTT. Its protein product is CASSLGDRVENTIYF.

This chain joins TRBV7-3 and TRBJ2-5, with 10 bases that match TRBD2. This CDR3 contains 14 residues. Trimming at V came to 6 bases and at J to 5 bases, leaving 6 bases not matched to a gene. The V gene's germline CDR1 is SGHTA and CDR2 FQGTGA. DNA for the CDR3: TGTGCCAGCAGTCACAGCGGGAGGGGTGAGACCCAGTACTTC. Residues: CASSHSGRGETQYF.

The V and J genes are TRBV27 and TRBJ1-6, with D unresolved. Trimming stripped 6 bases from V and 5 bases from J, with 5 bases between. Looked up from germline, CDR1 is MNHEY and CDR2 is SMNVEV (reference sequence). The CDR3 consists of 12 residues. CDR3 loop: CASSQNNSPLHF. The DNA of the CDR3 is TGTGCCAGCAGCCAAAATAATTCACCCCTCCACTTT.

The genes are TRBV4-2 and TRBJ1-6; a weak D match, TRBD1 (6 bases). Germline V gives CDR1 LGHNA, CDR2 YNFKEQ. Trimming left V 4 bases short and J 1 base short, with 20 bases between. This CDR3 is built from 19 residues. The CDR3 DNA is TGTGCCAGCAGCCCCTCCACAGGGTTCGGGGCTTCCTATAATTCACCCCTCCACTTT. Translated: CASSPSTGFGASYNSPLHF.

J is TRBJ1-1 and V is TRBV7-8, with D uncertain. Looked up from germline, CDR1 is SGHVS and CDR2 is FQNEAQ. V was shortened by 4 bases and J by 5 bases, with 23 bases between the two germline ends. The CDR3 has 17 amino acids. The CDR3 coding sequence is TGTGCCAGCAGCTCTTCGTGGGCGTCCCCCGAAAGAACTGAAGCTTTCTTT. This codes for CASSSSWASPERTEAFF.

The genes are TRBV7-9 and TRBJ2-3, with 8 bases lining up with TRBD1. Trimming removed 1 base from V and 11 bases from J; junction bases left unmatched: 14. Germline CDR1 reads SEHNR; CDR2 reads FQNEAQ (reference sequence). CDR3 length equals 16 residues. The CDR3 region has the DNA TGTGCCAGCAGCTTAGACCGGGGACAGGCCCTTATTGAGCAGTATTTT. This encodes CASSLDRGQALIEQYF.

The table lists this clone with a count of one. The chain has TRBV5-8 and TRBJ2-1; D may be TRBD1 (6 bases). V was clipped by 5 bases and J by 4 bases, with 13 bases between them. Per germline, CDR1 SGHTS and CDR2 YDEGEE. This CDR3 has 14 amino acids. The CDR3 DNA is TGTGCCAGCAGGACAAGACAGGCTTACAATGAGCAGTTCTTC. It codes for CASRTRQAYNEQFF.